A single sample is the source of the 23 T cell receptor beta chains below, sequenced in a study of T cell responses to AZD1222 COVID-19 vaccine. The method was immunoSEQ multiplex PCR; TCRdb's version includes in-frame clones alone and lacks a portion of them. This repertoire shows about 45,000 clones, around three quarters found once; its top ten account for roughly 21%. Sequencing used peripheral blood, obtained 28 days after the second dose of the MenACWY control vaccine. The receptors were gathered from an adult who received the MenACWY meningococcal vaccine as a control.

The chain recombines TRBV5-1 with TRBJ2-1; D is unclear. From germline, CDR1 is SGHRS and CDR2 YFSETQ. The CDR3 has 13 residues. The V end was cut by 4 bases, the J end by 10 bases, with 15 bases between. The CDR3: CASSGDRIREQFF. CDR3 coding DNA: TGCGCCAGCAGCGGAGACCGGATCCGGGAGCAGTTCTTC. The full variable domain, with the rest looked up from reference TRBV5-1 and TRBJ2-1, is KAGVTQTPRYLIKTRGQQVTLSCSPISGHRSVSWYQQTPGQGLQFLFEYFSETQRNKGNFPGRFSGRQFSNSRSEMNVSTLELGDSALYLCASSGDRIREQFFGPGTRLTVL.

This chain uses TRBV27 with TRBJ2-2, with TRBD1 matching 7 bases. The CDR3 sequence is 14 residues long. Germline-derived CDR1 and CDR2 are MNHEY and SMNVEV (reference sequence). J lost 3 bases, V lost 5 bases, and 3 bases had no gene match. In DNA form, the CDR3 reads TGTGCCAGCAGTGCCGGGACAGACACCGGGGAGCTGTTTTTT. Residues: CASSAGTDTGELFF.

This clone was counted once. V usage is TRBV5-1 and J usage is TRBJ1-5, with D maybe TRBD1 (5 bases). Germline lookup yields CDR1 SGHRS and CDR2 YFSETQ. The CDR3 is 14 amino acids. V shed 0 bases and J shed 5 bases, with 9 bases lying between them. CDR3 residues: CASSLAGGDQPQHF. In DNA form, the CDR3 reads TGCGCCAGCAGCTTGGCCGGGGGGGATCAGCCCCAGCATTTT.

The chain uses TRBV6-5 and TRBJ2-7; D unresolved. Trimming removed 10 bases at V and 3 bases at J, with 19 bases between. Germline V gives CDR1 MNHEY, CDR2 SVGAGI. This CDR3 is 14 amino acids long. CDR3 region: CATLKPGQNYEQYF. The CDR3 region has the DNA TGTGCCACCCTTAAACCGGGTCAGAACTACGAGCAGTACTTC.

The chain links TRBV5-4 to TRBJ1-1; the D is unclear. Trimming shortened V by 5 bases and J by 0 bases, and 8 bases separated the two germline ends. The CDR3 totals 13 residues. Germline V gives CDR1 SGHNT, CDR2 YYREEE (reference sequence). In DNA form, the CDR3 reads TGTGCCAGCAGGAGCAGGCTGAACACTGAAGCTTTCTTT. Translating gives CASRSRLNTEAFF.

This clone was seen a handful of times. V gene TRBV12-3 or TRBV12-4 combines with J gene TRBJ2-1; D unclear. Trimming removed 6 bases from V and 5 bases from J, with 11 bases in between. CDR3 length: 13 residues. This chain's CDR3 is CASSLEFNNEQFF. DNA of the CDR3: TGTGCCAGCAGCCTCGAATTCAACAATGAGCAGTTCTTC.

The genes are TRBV9 and TRBJ2-4, with 8 bases matching TRBD1. This CDR3 spans 13 amino acids. In germline, CDR1 is SGDLS, CDR2 YYNGEE. V was clipped by 7 bases and J by 1 base; unmatched bases: 1. CDR3 amino acids: CASAGGAKNIQYF. CDR3 nucleotides: TGTGCCAGCGCAGGGGGCGCCAAAAACATTCAGTACTTC.

V and J are TRBV2 and TRBJ2-7; D not resolved. The ends were cut back, 5 bases at V and 0 bases at J, with 8 bases in the middle. Germline V gene lookup returns CDR1 SNHLY and CDR2 FYNNEI. The CDR3 runs to 13 residues. This CDR3 reads CASSRVNSYEQYV. For the CDR3, the DNA is TGTGCCAGCAGTCGAGTCAACTCCTACGAGCAGTACGTC.

The chain is built from TRBV2 and TRBJ2-2, with 11 bases matching TRBD2. V shed 2 bases and J 11 bases; nucleotides not matched to a gene: 10. The CDR3 is made up of 16 amino acids. The germline V gene has CDR1 SNHLY and CDR2 FYNNEI. The CDR3: CASSEITVAGGPELFF. Written as DNA, the CDR3 is TGTGCCAGCAGTGAAATTACGGTAGCGGGGGGGCCCGAGCTGTTTTTT.

DNA for the CDR3: TGCGCCAGCAGTGAGTCGACGCCCCTCCGGGGCTACACCTTC. Translated, it gives CASSESTPLRGYTF. The chain couples TRBV10-2 to TRBJ1-2; D call uncertain. Germline CDR1 WSHSY, CDR2 SAAADI. CDR3 size: 14 residues. V lost 0 bases to trimming and J lost 8 bases, with 13 bases between them.

The gene calls are TRBV4-1 and TRBJ2-3; weak D call: TRBD2 (5 bases). The CDR3 is 17 residues long. V was trimmed by 2 bases and J by 5 bases, leaving 20 bases between them. From germline, CDR1 is MGHRA and CDR2 YSYEKL. The CDR3 spells CASSQTLGPRAKDTQYF. CDR3 nucleotides: TGCGCCAGCAGCCAAACTCTTGGGCCGAGGGCCAAAGATACGCAGTATTTT.

V usage is TRBV25-1 and J usage is TRBJ1-6, with D perhaps matching TRBD1 (5 bases). Trimming removed 8 bases at V and 11 bases at J, with 7 bases between. The germline V gene has CDR1 MGHDK and CDR2 SYGVNS. This CDR3 is 10 amino acids long. In nucleotides, the CDR3 is TGTGCCAGCGGGGGGACACCCCTCCACTTT. Translating gives CASGGTPLHF.

The V call is TRBV30, the J call TRBJ1-1; D is undetermined. The germline CDR1 and CDR2 sequences are GTSNPN and SVGIG (reference sequence). The V and J ends lost 2 bases and 2 bases respectively, with 9 bases between them. The CDR3 is made up of 13 amino acids. The CDR3: CAWSYGINTEAFF. The CDR3 nucleotides are TGTGCCTGGAGTTACGGAATAAACACTGAAGCTTTCTTT.

This clone was found once. V gene TRBV3-1 (or the pseudogene TRBV3-2) combines with J gene TRBJ2-5; 10 bases agree with TRBD1. The ends lost 4 bases at V and 3 bases at J; junction bases unmatched: 5. Germline assignment: CDR1 LGHDT and CDR2 YNNKEL (reference sequence). The CDR3 totals 15 residues. DNA of the CDR3: TGTGCCAGCAGCCTCCGACAGGGGGCGGAAGAGACCCAGTACTTC. Protein: CASSLRQGAEETQYF.

This clone was counted a single time. The chain employs TRBV27 and TRBJ1-1; no firm D call. The CDR3 contains 14 residues. Germline V CDR1 and CDR2: MNHEY, SMNVEV (reference sequence). Trimming cost V 1 base and J 5 bases, with 11 bases left between them. CDR3 amino acids: CASSLFGRGTEAFF. In DNA, the CDR3 is TGTGCCAGCAGTTTATTCGGGCGAGGGACTGAAGCTTTCTTT.

V and J are TRBV3-1 (or the pseudogene TRBV3-2) and TRBJ2-7; no clear D gene. Germline V gene data show CDR1 as LGHDT and CDR2 as YNNKEL (reference sequence). This CDR3 has 13 residues. V was shortened by 1 base and J by 6 bases, with 10 bases between the two germline ends. The CDR3 sequence is CASSQGGLLEQYF. In DNA, the CDR3 is TGTGCCAGCAGCCAAGGGGGTCTCCTCGAGCAGTACTTC.

This clone has only a few counts. This chain links TRBV7-8 with TRBJ1-1; perhaps TRBD1 as D (6 bases). The CDR3 is 14 amino acids. CDR1 is SGHVS and CDR2 is FQNEAQ in the germline V gene. V dropped 5 bases and J dropped 1 base, with 11 bases sitting between them. The CDR3 DNA reads as TGTGCCAGCAGCCGACAGGCAGGGAACACTGAAGCTTTCTTT. Translating it yields CASSRQAGNTEAFF.

This sequence joins TRBV5-1 and TRBJ1-4; maybe TRBD1 (6 bases). CDR3 length: 15 residues. The V and J ends lost 2 bases and 14 bases respectively, with 22 bases between them. In germline, CDR1 is SGHRS, CDR2 YFSETQ. The CDR3, as DNA: TGCGCCAGCAGCTTTGATTCGGGACACCGCCAGGGGCTGTTTTTT. Translation: CASSFDSGHRQGLFF.

The CDR3 loop reads CATGRGGDNSPLHF. DNA of the CDR3: TGTGCCACGGGGCGGGGGGGAGATAATTCACCCCTCCACTTT. The chain joins TRBV28 to TRBJ1-6; possibly TRBD1 for D (5 bases). Germline V CDR1 and CDR2: MDHEN, SYDVKM. The CDR3 covers 14 residues. Between the trimmed V and J ends, which lost 10 bases and 5 bases, there was a span of 15 bases.

This chain uses TRBV5-1 with TRBJ2-1, with a weak D call TRBD2 (6 bases). Germline CDR1 and CDR2: SGHRS and YFSETQ. The CDR3 sequence is 12 residues long. V lost 5 bases and J 9 bases, leaving 12 bases between the germline ends. CDR3 sequence reads: CASRRDHREQFF. The CDR3 DNA sequence: TGCGCCAGCAGGCGGGACCACCGTGAGCAGTTCTTC.

This sequence joins TRBV6-5 and TRBJ1-6; D is unclear. This CDR3 region has 16 residues. Germline CDR1 and CDR2: MNHEY and SVGAGI. V was shortened by 0 bases and J by 3 bases, with 9 bases between the two germline ends. The CDR3 DNA follows: TGTGCCAGCAGTTACTCTGGAGCAAACTATAATTCACCCCTCCACTTT. Protein sequence: CASSYSGANYNSPLHF.

The chain couples TRBV10-2 to TRBJ2-1; 10 bases map to TRBD1. J lost 3 bases, V lost 0 bases, and 2 bases had no gene match. Germline CDR1 is WSHSY and CDR2 is SAAADI. The CDR3 runs 16 residues. This chain's CDR3 is CASSESWTGGYNEQFF. The CDR3 DNA follows: TGCGCCAGCAGTGAGTCGTGGACAGGGGGCTACAATGAGCAGTTCTTC.

The V gene is TRBV7-9, the J gene TRBJ2-1; D is perhaps TRBD2 (5 bases). Germline V gives CDR1 SEHNR, CDR2 FQNEAQ (reference sequence). V lost 4 bases and J 9 bases, leaving 10 bases between the germline ends. The CDR3 runs 12 residues. The CDR3 DNA is TGTGCCAGCAGCTCAGACTATACTGAGCAGTTCTTC. Its translation is CASSSDYTEQFF.